Shown below are 17 T cell receptor beta chains from a single sample sequenced in a study of monozygotic twins with cystic fibrosis. Generated by immunoSEQ multiplex PCR, the TCRdb table keeps only in-frame clones and is missing some. Of around 10,000 clones listed, 99% were seen once; the top ten hold less than 0.55%. Sequenced sample: blood. These receptors all stem from a man younger than 30 with cystic fibrosis.

The J gene is TRBJ2-3, the V gene TRBV9; TRBD1 agrees at 11 bases. The CDR3 runs to 16 residues. Germline values: CDR1 SGDLS, CDR2 YYNGEE. V lost 3 bases and J lost 4; bases outside the gene matches: 7. The CDR3: CASSGRDRGLADTQYF. DNA for the CDR3: TGTGCCAGCAGCGGCCGGGACAGGGGGTTGGCAGATACGCAGTATTTT.

CDR3 bases: TGCAGCGTTGCTGGGGGCCCCTACGAGCAGTACTTC. Protein product: CSVAGGPYEQYF. This chain links TRBV29-1 with TRBJ2-7; D is possibly TRBD1 (6 bases). Germline CDR1 and CDR2: SQVTM and ANQGSEA. Trimming removed 4 bases from V and 2 bases from J, with 9 bases in between. CDR3 length: 12 residues.

The chain joins TRBV4-1 to TRBJ1-1; 7 positions agree with TRBD1. Trimming took 2 bases from V and 0 from J; bases not matched to a gene: 6. Germline loops: CDR1 MGHRA, CDR2 YSYEKL. The CDR3 has 16 residues. The DNA for the CDR3 is TGCGCCAGCAGCCAACTTACAGGGGCGCTGAACACTGAAGCTTTCTTT. Translated: CASSQLTGALNTEAFF.

The rearrangement uses TRBV4-1 and TRBJ2-1, with D tentatively TRBD2 (5 bases). This CDR3 spans 15 amino acids. In germline, CDR1 is MGHRA, CDR2 YSYEKL. V was pared by 1 base and J by 2 bases, with 9 bases between. CDR3 amino acids: CASSQGDGTYNEQFF. CDR3 DNA: TGCGCCAGCAGCCAAGGTGACGGGACCTACAATGAGCAGTTCTTC.

This chain uses TRBV9 with TRBJ1-1; 7 bases align to TRBD1. Germline V lookup: CDR1 SGDLS, CDR2 YYNGEE. V lost 3 bases to trimming and J lost 4 bases; unmatched junction nucleotides: 3. The CDR3 runs 13 residues. The CDR3 loop is CASSGQGSTEAFF. Written as DNA, the CDR3 is TGTGCCAGCAGCGGACAGGGTAGCACTGAAGCTTTCTTT.

The CDR3 DNA is TGTGCCAGCGGGGCTCAGGGAATGAGCAATCAGCCCCAGCATTTT. It is translated as CASGAQGMSNQPQHF. The chain employs TRBV2 and TRBJ1-5; TRBD1 is a possible D gene (5 bases). This CDR3 has 15 residues. CDR1 and CDR2 from the germline V gene are SNHLY and FYNNEI. Between the trimmed V and J ends, which lost 8 bases and 1 base, there was a span of 15 bases.

This chain connects TRBV27 to TRBJ2-7, with TRBD1 matching over 7 bases. In germline, CDR1 is MNHEY, CDR2 SMNVEV (reference sequence). This CDR3 comprises 14 residues. The trim removed 5 bases at V and 5 bases at J, leaving 9 bases unmatched. The CDR3 DNA is TGTGCCAGCAGTCAAGGGACAGTACCTAACGAGCAGTACTTC. Encoded protein: CASSQGTVPNEQYF.

This sequence joins TRBV6-5 and TRBJ1-1; TRBD1 matches 7 bases. The CDR3 covers 12 residues. The germline gives CDR1 MNHEY, CDR2 SVGAGI. V lost 8 bases and J lost 3; bases outside the gene matches: 3. The CDR3 protein is CASRQGDTEAFF. CDR3 coding DNA: TGTGCCAGCCGTCAGGGGGACACTGAAGCTTTCTTT.

The chain uses TRBV19 and TRBJ2-5; D might be TRBD1 (5 bases). The length of the CDR3 is 16 residues. The germline CDR1 and CDR2 sequences are LNHDA and SQIVND (reference sequence). Trimming removed 1 base from V and 4 bases from J, with 16 bases in between. The CDR3 region has the DNA TGTGCCAGTAGTATAGTTCTCCAGGGTGGAACAGAGACCCAGTACTTC. It specifies CASSIVLQGGTETQYF.

As DNA, the CDR3 is TGCGCCAGCAGCCAAGTCTCTGGGGGCGAGCAGTACTTC. It codes for CASSQVSGGEQYF. The chain joins TRBV4-1 to TRBJ2-7, with D possibly being TRBD1 or TRBD2 (5 bases each). This CDR3 has 13 amino acids. V shed 1 base and J shed 6 bases, with 10 bases lying between them. CDR1 and CDR2 (germline): MGHRA, YSYEKL.

The gene calls are TRBV30 and TRBJ1-4; TRBD1 matches 8 bases. The CDR3 consists of 16 residues. Germline V gives CDR1 GTSNPN, CDR2 SVGIG (reference sequence). J lost 10 bases, V lost 0 bases, and 13 bases had no gene match. CDR3 residues: CAWSVGGGQASGKLFF. In DNA, the CDR3 is TGTGCCTGGAGTGTAGGGGGGGGACAGGCGTCCGGAAAACTGTTTTTT.

The chain employs TRBV7-2 and TRBJ2-5; either TRBD1 or TRBD2 may fit D (6 bases each). The germline CDR1 and CDR2 sequences are SGHTA and FQGNSA. The CDR3 spans 15 residues. Trimming cost V 1 base and J 5 bases, with 14 bases left between them. In nucleotides, the CDR3 is TGTGCCAGCAGCTTAGGAGGAGGGGGGCAGGAGACCCAGTACTTC. The encoded protein is CASSLGGGGQETQYF.

V gene TRBV5-4 combines with J gene TRBJ1-1; D perhaps matches TRBD1 (6 bases). Between the trimmed V and J ends, which lost 0 bases and 5 bases, there was a span of 11 bases. The germline V gene encodes CDR1 SGHNT and CDR2 YYREEE (reference sequence). The CDR3 covers 14 residues. The CDR3 reads CASSLVGGRTEAFF. CDR3 in DNA: TGTGCCAGCAGCTTGGTGGGGGGCAGAACTGAAGCTTTCTTT.

V is TRBV4-3 and J is TRBJ1-5; D is uncertain. The CDR3 spans 13 residues. The V end lost 0 bases, the J end lost 5 bases, and 5 bases lay between the germline ends. CDR1 and CDR2 from the germline V gene are LGHNA and YSLEER. CDR3 protein: CASSQEKDQPQHF. In DNA form, the CDR3 reads TGCGCCAGCAGCCAAGAGAAGGATCAGCCCCAGCATTTT.

The rearrangement links TRBV18 to TRBJ2-7; 7 bases map to TRBD2. The CDR3 has 16 residues. Trimming at V came to 2 bases and at J to 5 bases, leaving 12 bases not matched to a gene. Germline CDR1 reads KGHSH; CDR2 reads LQKENI. CDR3 region: CASSPSIRGGSHEQYF. The CDR3 region has the DNA TGTGCCAGCTCACCAAGCATTCGAGGCGGGAGTCACGAGCAGTACTTC.

The chain joins TRBV29-1 to TRBJ2-5; the D is unclear. Germline V CDR1 and CDR2: SQVTM, ANQGSEA. V was clipped by 4 bases and J by 5 bases, with 11 bases between them. The CDR3 is made up of 12 amino acids. DNA of the CDR3: TGCAGCGTTGGGTGGGGTAGGGAGACCCAGTACTTC. As protein: CSVGWGRETQYF.

The genes are TRBV9 and TRBJ2-2, with D perhaps given as TRBD1 or TRBD2 (5 bases each). The CDR3 is 15 residues long. The V end lost 4 bases, the J end lost 6 bases, and 16 bases lay between the germline ends. Germline CDR1 SGDLS, CDR2 YYNGEE. The CDR3 nucleotides are TGTGCCAGCAGCAGACGGGACGGTGGACCCGGGGAGCTGTTTTTT. This sequence encodes CASSRRDGGPGELFF.